The present T cell receptor (beta chain) was sequenced within a study of T cell changes during pregnancy in multiple sclerosis. Produced via immunoSEQ multiplex PCR; TCRdb's table is partial and in-frame only. The repertoire holds tens of thousands of clones, with roughly 93% as singletons. CDR3 length: 20 residues. The germline V gene encodes CDR1 LNHDA and CDR2 SQIVND (reference sequence). The ends were cut back, 5 bases at V and 0 bases at J, with 26 bases in the middle. The sequences come from peripheral blood, collected after pregnancy. This clonotype was obtained from a female donor with multiple sclerosis, enrolled in a pregnancy study. The chain uses TRBV19 and TRBJ1-3; TRBD1 is a possible D gene (6 bases). CDR3 in amino acids: CASSPWTAWNDLFSGNTIYF. The CDR3 DNA follows: TGTGCCAGTAGTCCTTGGACAGCCTGGAACGACCTTTTCTCTGGAAACACCATATATTTT.